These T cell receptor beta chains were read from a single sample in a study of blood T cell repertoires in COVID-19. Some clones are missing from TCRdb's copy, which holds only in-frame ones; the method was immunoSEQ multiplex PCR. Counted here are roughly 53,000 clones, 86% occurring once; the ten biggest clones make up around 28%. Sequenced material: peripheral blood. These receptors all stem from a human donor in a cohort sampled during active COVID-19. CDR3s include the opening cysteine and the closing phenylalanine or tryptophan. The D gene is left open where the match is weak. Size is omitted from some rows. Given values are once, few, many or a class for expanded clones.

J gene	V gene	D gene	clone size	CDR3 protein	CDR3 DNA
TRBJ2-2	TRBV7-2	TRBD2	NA	CASSLGFSGGGELFF	TGTGCCAGCAGCTTAGGTTTTAGCGGGGGCGGGGAGCTGTTTTTT
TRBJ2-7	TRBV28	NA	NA	CASSSINEQYF	TGTGCCAGCAGTTCTATAAACGAGCAGTACTTC
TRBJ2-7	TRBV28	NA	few	CASSFNGATYEQYF	TGTGCCAGCAGTTTCAACGGTGCTACCTACGAGCAGTACTTC
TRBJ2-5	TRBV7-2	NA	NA	CASSLGSSRRETQYF	TGTGCCAGCAGCTTGGGATCTAGCAGGCGAGAGACCCAGTACTTC
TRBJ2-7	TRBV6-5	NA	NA	CASSPMTGHYEQYF	TGTGCCAGCAGTCCGATGACAGGTCACTACGAGCAGTACTTC
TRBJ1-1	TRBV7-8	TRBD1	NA	CASSSDRPGGWAFF	TGTGCCAGCAGCTCGGACAGGCCCGGAGGTTGGGCTTTCTTT
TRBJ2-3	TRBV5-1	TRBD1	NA	CASSPFAQGTGTDTQYF	TGCGCCAGCAGCCCCTTTGCACAGGGGACCGGCACAGATACGCAGTATTTT
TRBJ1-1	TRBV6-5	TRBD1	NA	CASRWTGGLAEAFF	TGTGCCAGCAGGTGGACAGGGGGGTTGGCTGAAGCTTTCTTT
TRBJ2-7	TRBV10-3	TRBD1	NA	CAIRGTGVEEQYF	TGTGCCATCAGAGGGACAGGGGTGGAAGAGCAGTACTTC
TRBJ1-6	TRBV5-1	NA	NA	CASSSQAAPDSPLHF	TGCGCCAGCAGTTCTCAGGCCGCGCCCGACTCACCCCTCCACTTT
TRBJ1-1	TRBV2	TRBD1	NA	CASRQGAGDTEAFF	TGTGCCAGCAGACAGGGGGCTGGCGACACTGAAGCTTTCTTT
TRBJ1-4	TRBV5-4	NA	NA	CASSSAGRTNEKLFF	TGTGCCAGCAGCTCCGCCGGGAGGACGAATGAAAAACTGTTTTTT
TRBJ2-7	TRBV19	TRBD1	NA	CASSSRGQGRSYEQYF	TGTGCCAGTAGCTCGAGGGGACAGGGTAGGTCCTACGAGCAGTACTTC
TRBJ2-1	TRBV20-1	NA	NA	CSASSGTDNEQFF	TGCAGTGCTAGTTCAGGAACTGACAATGAGCAGTTCTTC
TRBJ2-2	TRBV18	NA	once	CASSPRDSGINTGELFF	TGTGCCAGCTCACCACGAGATTCAGGGATTAACACCGGGGAGCTGTTTTTT
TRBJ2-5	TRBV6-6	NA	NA	CASMGAVGQETQYF	TGTGCCAGCATGGGGGCGGTAGGGCAAGAGACCCAGTACTTC
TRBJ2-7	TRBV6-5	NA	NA	CAASDTHSYEQYF	TGTGCAGCGAGCGATACTCACTCCTACGAGCAGTACTTC